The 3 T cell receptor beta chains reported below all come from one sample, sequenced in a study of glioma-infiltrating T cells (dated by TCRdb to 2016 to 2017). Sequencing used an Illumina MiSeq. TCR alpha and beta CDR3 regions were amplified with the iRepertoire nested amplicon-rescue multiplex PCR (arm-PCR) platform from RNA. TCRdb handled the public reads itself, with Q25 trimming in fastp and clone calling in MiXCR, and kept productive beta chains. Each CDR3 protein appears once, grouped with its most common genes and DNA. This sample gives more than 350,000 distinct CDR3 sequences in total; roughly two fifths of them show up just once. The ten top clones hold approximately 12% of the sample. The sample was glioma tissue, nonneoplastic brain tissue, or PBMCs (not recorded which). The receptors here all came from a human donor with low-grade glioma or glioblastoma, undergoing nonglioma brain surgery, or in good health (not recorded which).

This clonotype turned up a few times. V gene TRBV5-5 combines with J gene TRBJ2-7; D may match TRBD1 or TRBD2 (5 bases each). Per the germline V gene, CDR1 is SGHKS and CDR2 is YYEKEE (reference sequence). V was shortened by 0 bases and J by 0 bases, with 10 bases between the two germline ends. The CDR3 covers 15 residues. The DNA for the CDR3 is TGTGCCAGCAGCTTGGGGGGACCCCTCTCCTACGAGCAGTACTTC. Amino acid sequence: CASSLGGPLSYEQYF.

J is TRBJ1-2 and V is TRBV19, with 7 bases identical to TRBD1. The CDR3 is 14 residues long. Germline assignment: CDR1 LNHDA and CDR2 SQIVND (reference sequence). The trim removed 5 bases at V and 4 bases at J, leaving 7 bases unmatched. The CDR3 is CASSFRDSLYGYTF. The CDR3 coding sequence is TGTGCCAGTAGTTTCCGGGACAGTCTCTATGGCTACACCTTC.

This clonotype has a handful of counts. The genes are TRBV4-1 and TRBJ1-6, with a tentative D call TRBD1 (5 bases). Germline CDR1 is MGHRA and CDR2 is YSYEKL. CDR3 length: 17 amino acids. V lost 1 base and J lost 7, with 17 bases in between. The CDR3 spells CASSQGGGRGQNSPLHF. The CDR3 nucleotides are TGCGCCAGCAGCCAAGGAGGAGGGAGGGGCCAGAATTCACCCCTCCACTTT.